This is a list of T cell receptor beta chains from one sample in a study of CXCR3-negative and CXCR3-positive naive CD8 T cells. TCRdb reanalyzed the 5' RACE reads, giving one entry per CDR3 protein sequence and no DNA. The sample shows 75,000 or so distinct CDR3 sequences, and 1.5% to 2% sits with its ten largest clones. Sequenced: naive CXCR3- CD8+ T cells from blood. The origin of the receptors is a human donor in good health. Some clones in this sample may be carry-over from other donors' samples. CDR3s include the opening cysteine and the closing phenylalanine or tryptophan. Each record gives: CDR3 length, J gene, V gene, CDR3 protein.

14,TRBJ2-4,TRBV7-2,CASSLRDYLNIQYF
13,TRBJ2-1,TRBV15,CATTSGGYNEQFF
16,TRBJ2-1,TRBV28,CASTVLTGGKYNEQFF
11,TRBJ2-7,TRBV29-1,CSVVRDYEQYF
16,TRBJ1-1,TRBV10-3,CAISPGQGPGWVEAFF
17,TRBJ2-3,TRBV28,CASSSGLAGGESDTQYF
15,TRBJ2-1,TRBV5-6,CASSSTGETYSEQFF
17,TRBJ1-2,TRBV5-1,CASSPDSGTVSLYGYTF
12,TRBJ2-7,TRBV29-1,CSVVTEAYEQYF
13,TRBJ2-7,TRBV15,CATLDSGYYEQYF
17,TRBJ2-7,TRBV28,CASSFDRSGGLSYEQYF
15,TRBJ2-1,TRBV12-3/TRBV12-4,CASSPGPGQHNEQFF
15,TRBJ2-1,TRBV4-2,CASSLFSGGASAQFF
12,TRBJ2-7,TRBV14,CASSQGTAVQYF
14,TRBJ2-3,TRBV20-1,CSAISGETPDTQYF
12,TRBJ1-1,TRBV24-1,CATSDTGTEAFF
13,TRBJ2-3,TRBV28,CASSPPGSGTQYF
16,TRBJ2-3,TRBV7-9,CASSPGTSAATDTQYF
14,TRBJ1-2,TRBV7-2,CASSWLEFNYGYTF
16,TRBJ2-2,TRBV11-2,CASLYPRGPNTGELFF
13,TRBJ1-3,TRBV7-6,CASSLRTGNTIYF
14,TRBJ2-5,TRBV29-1,CSVAEADPQETQYF
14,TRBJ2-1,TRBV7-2,CASSLEGAYNEQFF
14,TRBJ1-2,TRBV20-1,CSGLNRGEDYGYTF
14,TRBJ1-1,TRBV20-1,CSAGKGARSTEAFF
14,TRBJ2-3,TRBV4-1,CASSQKGRTDTQYF
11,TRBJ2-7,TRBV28,CASSDAYEQYF
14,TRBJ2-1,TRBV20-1,CSALAGSDYNEQFF
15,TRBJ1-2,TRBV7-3,CASSPKQGTNYGYTF
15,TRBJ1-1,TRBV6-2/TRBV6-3,CASSYSASMNTEAFF
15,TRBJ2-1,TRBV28,CASSFRGTRDHEQFF
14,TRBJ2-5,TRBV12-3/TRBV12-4,CASSLVGPSETQYF